A single sample gave rise to the 17 T cell receptor beta chains below, sequenced in a study of blood T cell repertoires in COVID-19. Assay used: immunoSEQ multiplex PCR; TCRdb lists only in-frame clones, some missing. The sample gives 200,000 to 300,000 clones, 70% to 90% of which show up once; 3% is in the top ten. Sequenced: peripheral blood. All receptors derive from a man aged 18 to 35 with active or convalescent COVID-19.

The gene calls are TRBV7-2 and TRBJ2-7; maybe TRBD2 (6 bases). Trimming pared 4 bases from V and 3 bases from J, leaving 13 bases between. Germline CDR1 reads SGHTA; CDR2 reads FQGNSA. The CDR3 is 14 residues long. CDR3 sequence: CASSYRDWDYEQYF. The CDR3 nucleotides are TGTGCCAGCAGCTACCGGGACTGGGACTACGAGCAGTACTTC.

The chain carries TRBV28 and TRBJ2-1; 10 bases fit TRBD2. Germline V CDR1 and CDR2: MDHEN, SYDVKM. This CDR3 region has 16 residues. Trimming took 3 bases from V and 8 from J; bases not matched to a gene: 10. CDR3 loop: CASSFGWASGSHEQFF. CDR3 in DNA: TGTGCCAGCAGTTTCGGGTGGGCTAGCGGGAGTCATGAGCAGTTCTTC.

J is TRBJ2-1 and V is TRBV27; D is possibly TRBD2 (7 bases). Germline CDR1 and CDR2: MNHEY and SMNVEV (reference sequence). Trimming stripped 5 bases from V and 5 bases from J, with 22 bases between. This CDR3 is built from 17 residues. CDR3 nucleotides: TGTGCCAGCAGTCTCCGGAGGGGGGGAGGGCCCAACAATGAGCAGTTCTTC. The encoded protein is CASSLRRGGGPNNEQFF.

The gene calls are TRBV27 and TRBJ1-3; maybe TRBD1 (6 bases). The CDR3 length is 15 residues. V was pared by 2 bases and J by 2 bases, with 10 bases between. Germline V lookup: CDR1 MNHEY, CDR2 SMNVEV (reference sequence). CDR3 sequence reads: CASSLTYRAGNTIYF. CDR3 nucleotide sequence: TGTGCCAGCAGTTTAACTTACAGGGCTGGAAACACCATATATTTT.

The rearrangement links TRBV24-1 to TRBJ2-3; 7 nucleotides align to TRBD2. This CDR3 spans 16 amino acids. V lost 7 bases to trimming and J lost 1 base; unmatched junction nucleotides: 10. From germline, CDR1 is KGHDR and CDR2 SFDVKD. The DNA for the CDR3 is TGTGCCACCAGCAACCCAGCGGGGATGGGCACAGATACGCAGTATTTT. As protein: CATSNPAGMGTDTQYF.

The gene calls are TRBV2 and TRBJ1-5; possibly TRBD1 for D (5 bases). This CDR3 comprises 14 residues. Germline assignment: CDR1 SNHLY and CDR2 FYNNEI. Trimming took 1 base from V and 4 from J, leaving 8 bases between them. The CDR3 is CASSEVGRNQPQHF. The DNA for the CDR3 is TGTGCCAGCAGTGAAGTGGGGCGGAATCAGCCCCAGCATTTT. Complete variable domain (other parts from reference TRBV2 and TRBJ1-5): EPEVTQTPSHQVTQMGQEVILRCVPISNHLYFYWYRQILGQKVEFLVSFYNNEISEKSEIFDDQFSVERPDGSNFTLKIRSTKLEDSAMYFCASSEVGRNQPQHFGDGTRLSIL.

This clone has only a few counts. This chain uses TRBV19 with TRBJ1-4; D is unresolved. In germline, CDR1 is LNHDA, CDR2 SQIVND (reference sequence). V was shortened by 3 bases and J by 4 bases, with 12 bases between the two germline ends. This CDR3 has 15 residues. The CDR3 loop is CASSIGQALNEKLFF. DNA of the CDR3: TGTGCCAGTAGTATTGGTCAGGCGCTTAATGAAAAACTGTTTTTT.

The chain recombines TRBV11-3 with TRBJ2-3; D unclear. The CDR3 runs to 14 residues. Germline loops: CDR1 SGHNT, CDR2 YENEEA. V was cut by 3 bases and J by 0 bases, with 7 bases left in between. CDR3 sequence reads: CASSFSASTDTQYF. The CDR3 DNA reads TGTGCCAGCAGCTTCAGCGCTAGCACAGATACGCAGTATTTT.

Of note for this clone: At the DNA level, this CDR3 is encoded by other sequences in the same sample as well. The gene calls are TRBV28 and TRBJ1-2, with a weak D call TRBD1 (5 bases). Germline CDR1 is MDHEN and CDR2 is SYDVKM. Trimming shortened V by 3 bases and J by 8 bases, and 10 bases separated the two germline ends. The CDR3 contains 12 residues. The CDR3 region has the DNA TGTGCCAGCAGTTTTAGGGGCTGGGGCTACACCTTC. Protein sequence: CASSFRGWGYTF.

This rearrangement joins TRBV7-3 to TRBJ2-5, with 11 bases matching TRBD2. The ends lost 5 bases at V and 5 bases at J; junction bases unmatched: 13. CDR1 and CDR2 (germline): SGHTA, FQGTGA. The CDR3 totals 17 residues. For the CDR3, the DNA is TGTGCCAGCAGCCACCTGGGACTAGCGGAAACGGGGGAGACCCAGTACTTC. This codes for CASSHLGLAETGETQYF.

The gene calls are TRBV13 and TRBJ1-2, with 7 bases identical to TRBD1. Germline loops: CDR1 PRHDT, CDR2 FYEKMQ (reference sequence). The CDR3 sequence is 12 residues long. The J segment lost 12 bases and the V segment lost 4 bases, leaving 8 bases of the junction unmatched. CDR3 sequence: CASSSRQGFHTF. CDR3 bases: TGTGCCAGCAGCTCTAGACAGGGATTCCACACCTTC.

The chain employs TRBV29-1 and TRBJ2-7, with TRBD1 matching over 8 bases. Germline CDR1 reads SQVTM; CDR2 reads ANQGSEA. The CDR3 covers 14 residues. Trimming removed 4 bases from V and 0 bases from J; junction bases left unmatched: 5. DNA of the CDR3: TGCAGCGTTGCCCCCCAGGGGGCCTCCTACGAGCAGTACTTC. Translated, it gives CSVAPQGASYEQYF.

The V call is TRBV5-8, the J call TRBJ1-4; 9 bases are shared with TRBD1. Germline CDR1 is SGHTS and CDR2 is YDEGEE. Trimming removed 0 bases from V and 0 bases from J; junction bases left unmatched: 0. The CDR3 extends over 16 amino acids. CDR3 DNA sequence: TGTGCCAGCAGCTTGGGGACAGGGGCAACTAATGAAAAACTGTTTTTT. Amino acids: CASSLGTGATNEKLFF.

J is TRBJ2-7 and V is TRBV7-2, with 7 nucleotides matching TRBD1. CDR1 is SGHTA and CDR2 is FQGNSA in the germline V gene. The ends lost 3 bases at V and 6 bases at J; junction bases unmatched: 8. CDR3 length: 14 residues. Here the CDR3 DNA reads TGTGCCAGCAGCTTTCACAGACAGGGAGCCGAGCAGTACTTC. It specifies CASSFHRQGAEQYF.

The chain is built from TRBV6-4 and TRBJ2-1; no definite D call. Germline assignment: CDR1 MRHNA and CDR2 SNTAGT. Trimming removed 0 bases from V and 8 bases from J, with 8 bases in between. The CDR3 is made up of 13 amino acids. This CDR3 is CASSDSIIDEQFF. DNA of the CDR3: TGTGCCAGCAGTGACTCGATCATAGATGAGCAGTTCTTC.

The chain couples TRBV19 to TRBJ2-1, with 8 nucleotides matching TRBD1. The CDR3 runs to 17 residues. Germline trimming cut 6 bases from V and 0 bases from J; bases unmatched to any gene: 10. Germline lookup yields CDR1 LNHDA and CDR2 SQIVND (reference sequence). CDR3 nucleotides: TGTGCCAGTAGCACTGTTAGGACAGGGCGCTCCTACAATGAGCAGTTCTTC. Its protein is CASSTVRTGRSYNEQFF.

In its sample, this clone was seen once. V gene TRBV6-2 or TRBV6-3 combines with J gene TRBJ1-1; D is perhaps TRBD1 (5 bases). V lost 0 bases, J lost 3 bases, and 8 bases lay in between. The CDR3 totals 14 residues. Germline lookup yields CDR1 MNHEY and CDR2 SVGEGT. CDR3 loop: CASSYSMGHTEAFF. In DNA form, the CDR3 reads TGTGCCAGCAGTTACTCGATGGGGCACACTGAAGCTTTCTTT.